This T cell receptor beta chain stems from a study of blood T cell repertoires in COVID-19. Overall study context: From the United States, Italy and Spain came samples of acute and convalescent COVID-19. In each case, the material was cDNA or gDNA derived from T cells, B-cell-depleted T cells, or PBMCs.

How the authors handled the data: Amplification from reference gene primers served as the basis for estimated nucleated cell counts. The data were produced by immunoSEQ multiplex PCR, yet TCRdb's version contains in-frame clones alone and is incomplete. That table is the source of V, J and clone size, and D and trimming were worked out from the DNA. Of some 97,000 clones in the sample, approximately 90% were seen once. This CDR3 contains 15 residues. Trimming pared 8 bases from V and 5 bases from J, leaving 22 bases between. The germline V gene encodes CDR1 MNHEY and CDR2 SVGAGI. The sequence derives from a man between 60 and 70 years old with acute or convalescent COVID-19. The material sequenced was peripheral blood. The rearrangement uses TRBV6-5 and TRBJ2-7; D may be TRBD2 (6 bases). The CDR3 here is CASQRTPSGVDEQYF. The CDR3 DNA is TGTGCCAGCCAGAGAACCCCGTCGGGGGTTGACGAGCAGTACTTC.